These T cell receptor beta chains were read from a single sample in a study of blood T cell repertoires in COVID-19. TCRdb keeps only in-frame clones here, not all; method: immunoSEQ multiplex PCR. The sample includes around 700,000 clones, around 89% of them seen just once. Material for sequencing was peripheral blood. The receptors were gathered from a woman in her late teens or twenties with acute or convalescent COVID-19. The CDR3 runs from the conserved cysteine through the conserved F or W. Each record gives: D gene, clone size, J gene, V gene, CDR3 protein, CDR3 DNA. A D gene is named only where the DNA matches it firmly. The size field is filled for only some rows; it gives once, few, many or a size class.

-,-,TRBJ1-2,TRBV27,CASSLKLDRNYGYTF,TGTGCCAGCAGTTTAAAACTCGACAGAAACTATGGCTACACCTTC
-,-,TRBJ2-7,TRBV9,CASSAGSGFEQYF,TGTGCCAGCAGCGCGGGTTCGGGGTTCGAGCAGTACTTC
-,-,TRBJ1-2,TRBV4-1,CASRSLTGGYTF,TGCGCCAGCAGGTCGTTAACAGGCGGCTACACCTTC
-,-,TRBJ1-2,TRBV30,CAWGSTEGPLPNYGYTF,TGTGCCTGGGGTTCCACAGAGGGTCCTCTTCCAAACTATGGCTACACCTTC
TRBD1,-,TRBJ2-7,TRBV6-5,CASSILTGGNYEQYF,TGTGCCAGCAGTATTCTGACAGGGGGCAACTACGAGCAGTACTTC
TRBD2,once,TRBJ2-3,TRBV5-6,CASSFPTSGGAVTQYF,TGTGCCAGCAGCTTTCCTACTAGCGGGGGGGCCGTTACGCAGTATTTT
TRBD1,-,TRBJ1-5,TRBV7-8,CASSRDRDQPQHF,TGTGCCAGCAGCCGGGACAGAGATCAGCCCCAGCATTTT
TRBD2,-,TRBJ2-7,TRBV4-2,CASSQGRGRGDSYEQYF,TGTGCCAGCAGCCAAGGTCGAGGGCGGGGGGACTCCTACGAGCAGTACTTC
-,-,TRBJ1-1,TRBV6-5,CASSYGGNTEAFF,TGTGCCAGCAGTTATGGCGGGAACACTGAAGCTTTCTTT
TRBD2,-,TRBJ2-3,TRBV11-2,CASSLQPGGPRHF,TGTGCCAGCAGCTTGCAGCCGGGGGGGCCGAGACATTTT
-,-,TRBJ1-3,TRBV2,CASSENRAGNTIYF,TGTGCCAGCAGTGAAAATCGCGCTGGAAACACCATATATTTT
TRBD1,few,TRBJ1-5,TRBV12-3/TRBV12-4,CASSSYRGQPQHF,TGTGCCAGCAGTTCGTACAGGGGACAGCCCCAGCATTTT
TRBD2,-,TRBJ2-3,TRBV9,CASAERGRGDTQYF,TGTGCCAGCGCGGAGCGGGGCCGGGGAGATACGCAGTATTTT
TRBD1,-,TRBJ1-5,TRBV19,CASSPTGVMSNQPQHF,TGTGCCAGTAGTCCCACAGGGGTTATGAGCAATCAGCCCCAGCATTTT
TRBD2,-,TRBJ2-2,TRBV7-2,CASSLEGTSSGELFF,TGTGCCAGCAGCTTAGAGGGGACTAGCTCCGGGGAGCTGTTTTTT
TRBD1,once,TRBJ1-4,TRBV5-1,CASSTGDSINEKLFF,TGCGCCAGCAGCACCGGGGACAGCATTAATGAAAAACTGTTTTTT
-,-,TRBJ1-2,TRBV15,CATSRGSSNYGYTF,TGTGCCACCAGCAGAGGTTCGTCTAACTATGGCTACACCTTC
TRBD1,-,TRBJ1-1,TRBV5-1,CASSLRTGGTEAFF,TGCGCCAGCAGCTTGCGGACAGGGGGGACTGAAGCTTTCTTT
-,-,TRBJ2-3,TRBV20-1,CSAGLADTQYF,TGCAGTGCTGGCCTGGCAGATACGCAGTATTTT
TRBD1,-,TRBJ2-2,TRBV27,CASRKGAVNTGELFF,TGTGCCAGCAGAAAGGGGGCGGTGAACACCGGGGAGCTGTTTTTT
TRBD1,-,TRBJ1-1,TRBV24-1,CATADRARTEAFF,TGTGCCACTGCGGACAGGGCGAGGACTGAAGCTTTCTTT
-,-,TRBJ1-5,TRBV12-5,CASALSGMSNQPQHF,TGTGCTAGTGCCCTATCGGGGATGAGCAATCAGCCCCAGCATTTT
TRBD1,-,TRBJ2-1,TRBV7-7,CASSLEGQGAYEQFF,TGTGCCAGCAGCTTAGAGGGACAGGGGGCATATGAGCAGTTCTTC
-,-,TRBJ1-5,TRBV7-8,CASSLAGGQPQHF,TGTGCCAGCAGCCTGGCCGGAGGTCAGCCCCAGCATTTT
-,-,TRBJ2-1,TRBV5-4,CASSLEAGGEQFF,TGTGCCAGCAGCTTGGAGGCAGGTGGTGAGCAGTTCTTC
-,-,TRBJ2-2,TRBV7-9,CASSLTVTGELFF,TGTGCCAGCAGCCTTACAGTAACCGGGGAGCTGTTTTTT
TRBD1,few,TRBJ2-2,TRBV24-1,CATSETGETGELFF,TGTGCCACCAGTGAGACAGGGGAAACCGGGGAGCTGTTTTTT
-,few,TRBJ2-4,TRBV10-3,CAISEGVLAKNIQYF,TGTGCCATCAGTGAAGGGGTCTTAGCCAAAAACATTCAGTACTTC
-,once,TRBJ1-1,TRBV6-2/TRBV6-3,CASSQDIRAEAFF,TGTGCCAGCAGTCAGGACATCCGGGCGGAAGCTTTCTTT
-,-,TRBJ1-2,TRBV10-3,CAIGGGPYGYTF,TGTGCCATCGGGGGGGGCCCCTATGGCTACACCTTC
-,once,TRBJ2-2,TRBV18,CASTKQGSNTGELFF,TGTGCCAGCACTAAACAGGGATCGAACACCGGGGAGCTGTTTTTT
-,-,TRBJ2-7,TRBV6-5,CASRRGTYEQYF,TGTGCCAGCAGAAGGGGGACCTACGAGCAGTACTTC